The rows below give T cell receptor beta chains drawn from one sample of a study of T cells after posttransplantation cyclophosphamide. Using immunoSEQ multiplex PCR, the repertoire was profiled, and TCRdb retains in-frame clones only, with some absent. The table lists about 33,000 clones, with no singletons. The specimen was PBMCs. The receptors stem from a girl under 18 in good health, CMV-negative, and a related stem cell transplant donor. Each CDR3 is given with its conserved first and last residue. The order of the fields is V gene, clone size, J gene, D gene, CDR3 DNA, CDR3 protein. D genes are given only for firm matches. Some rows have no size entry. The others give once, few or many, or a class for an expanded clone.

>TRBV18|-|TRBJ1-2|TRBD1
TGTGCCAGCTCACCGGGAGGACAGGGCCGCTACACCTTC
CASSPGGQGRYTF
>TRBV28|many|TRBJ2-1|TRBD1
TGTGCCAGCAGTTTTGAGACAGGGGTCGGTGAGCAGTTCTTC
CASSFETGVGEQFF
>TRBV13|-|TRBJ2-7|-
TGTGCCAGCAGCCCCTGGGGTCGGGCAGGGAATACCTACGAGCAGTACTTC
CASSPWGRAGNTYEQYF
>TRBV10-3|many|TRBJ1-2|-
TGTGCCATCAGTGTTCAGGGTAGTGGCTACACCTTC
CAISVQGSGYTF
>TRBV5-1|-|TRBJ2-5|TRBD2
TGCGCCAGCAGCTTGGGGCGGGGGGTCACTGAGACCCAGTACTTC
CASSLGRGVTETQYF
>TRBV4-1|many|TRBJ2-7|TRBD2
TGCGCCAGCAGCCAAGATACTAGCGAGGGCGAGCAGTACTTC
CASSQDTSEGEQYF
>TRBV9|many|TRBJ2-2|TRBD1
TGTGCCAGCAGCGTCGGACAGGCCGGGGAGCTGTTTTTT
CASSVGQAGELFF
>TRBV10-3|many|TRBJ2-5|TRBD2
TGTGCCATCAGTGTGGCTAGCGGGGGAGAGACCCAGTACTTC
CAISVASGGETQYF
>TRBV19|many|TRBJ2-4|-
TGTGCCAGTAGTGACAGAGGTGGGAAAAACATTCAGTACTTC
CASSDRGGKNIQYF
>TRBV19|many|TRBJ1-2|-
TGTGCCAGTAGTATCACCTCCGGGGGCTACACCTTC
CASSITSGGYTF
>TRBV29-1|few|TRBJ2-7|-
TGCAGCGTTGAAGACCGGGGGTCCTCCTACGAGCAGTACTTC
CSVEDRGSSYEQYF
>TRBV18|many|TRBJ2-1|-
TGTGCCAGCTCTCAAAACGGGGGCAATGAGCAGTTCTTC
CASSQNGGNEQFF
>TRBV7-2|few|TRBJ1-2|-
TGTGCCAGCAGCTTAGCGCGGGATGGGATGACGTACACCTTC
CASSLARDGMTYTF
>TRBV4-1|-|TRBJ2-3|-
TGCGCCAGCAGCCCCGAGGGCACAGATACGCAGTATTTT
CASSPEGTDTQYF
>TRBV10-2|many|TRBJ2-2|TRBD2
TGCGCCAGCGCGTTTCTAGCGGGTGCGAACACCGGGGAGCTGTTTTTT
CASAFLAGANTGELFF
>TRBV14|-|TRBJ2-6|-
TGTGCCAGCAGCCAGACGACGGCGAGGCTCCCCTCTGGGGCCAACGTCCTGACTTTC
CASSQTTARLPSGANVLTF
>TRBV7-2|few|TRBJ2-7|-
TGTGCCAGCAGCTTAGAGTCAGGGTTCGAGCAGTACTTC
CASSLESGFEQYF
>TRBV9|-|TRBJ2-7|-
TGTGCCAGCAGCACAACGGGAGTGGCGGGCGAGCAGTACTTC
CASSTTGVAGEQYF
>TRBV27|few|TRBJ2-7|-
TGTGCCAGCAGCCGGGGACAACTATACGAGCAGTACTTC
CASSRGQLYEQYF
>TRBV19|many|TRBJ2-7|-
TGTGCCAGTAGTATAGCTTCCGGGTCGTACGAGCAGTACTTC
CASSIASGSYEQYF
>TRBV30|many|TRBJ1-3|-
TGTGCCTGGAGTCTAAGTCGCTCTGGAAACACCATATATTTT
CAWSLSRSGNTIYF
>TRBV28|-|TRBJ1-1|TRBD1
TGTGCCAGCAGCTCCCCCCGGACAGGGGCCACTGAAGCTTTCTTT
CASSSPRTGATEAFF
>TRBV15|-|TRBJ2-3|TRBD1
TGTGCCACCAGCAGAGCACCAGGGACAGGAACAGATACGCAGTATTTT
CATSRAPGTGTDTQYF
>TRBV2|few|TRBJ1-6|-
TGTGCCAGCAGGGACACTTTGCCACCCCTCCACTTT
CASRDTLPPLHF
>TRBV19|many|TRBJ2-5|TRBD2
TGTGCCAGTAGTATTTTTAGCGGGGCCCAAGAGACCCAGTACTTC
CASSIFSGAQETQYF
>TRBV18|-|TRBJ2-1|TRBD1
TGTGCCAGCTCACCAACCAGGGGGAATGAGCAGTTCTTC
CASSPTRGNEQFF
>TRBV5-1|many|TRBJ2-5|-
TGCGCCAGCAGCGGACACAGGGCTCAAGAGACCCAGTACTTC
CASSGHRAQETQYF
>TRBV19|many|TRBJ2-1|TRBD2
TGTGCCAGTAATGAGCGGGGAACTTACAATGAGCAGTTCTTC
CASNERGTYNEQFF
>TRBV7-2|-|TRBJ2-5|-
TGTGCCAGCAGCTCCCAGGGAGAGACCCAGTACTTC
CASSSQGETQYF